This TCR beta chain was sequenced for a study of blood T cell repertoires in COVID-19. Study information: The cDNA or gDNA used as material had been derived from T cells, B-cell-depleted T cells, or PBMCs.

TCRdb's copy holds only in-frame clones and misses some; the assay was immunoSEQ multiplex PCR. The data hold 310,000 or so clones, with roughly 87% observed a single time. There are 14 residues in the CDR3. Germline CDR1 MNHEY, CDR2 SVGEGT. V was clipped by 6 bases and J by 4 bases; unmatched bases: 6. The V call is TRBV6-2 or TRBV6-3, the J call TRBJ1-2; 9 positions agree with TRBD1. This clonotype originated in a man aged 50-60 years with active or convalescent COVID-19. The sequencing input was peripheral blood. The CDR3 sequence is CASSDRGGSYGYTF. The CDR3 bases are TGTGCCAGCAGCGACAGGGGGGGATCCTATGGCTACACCTTC.